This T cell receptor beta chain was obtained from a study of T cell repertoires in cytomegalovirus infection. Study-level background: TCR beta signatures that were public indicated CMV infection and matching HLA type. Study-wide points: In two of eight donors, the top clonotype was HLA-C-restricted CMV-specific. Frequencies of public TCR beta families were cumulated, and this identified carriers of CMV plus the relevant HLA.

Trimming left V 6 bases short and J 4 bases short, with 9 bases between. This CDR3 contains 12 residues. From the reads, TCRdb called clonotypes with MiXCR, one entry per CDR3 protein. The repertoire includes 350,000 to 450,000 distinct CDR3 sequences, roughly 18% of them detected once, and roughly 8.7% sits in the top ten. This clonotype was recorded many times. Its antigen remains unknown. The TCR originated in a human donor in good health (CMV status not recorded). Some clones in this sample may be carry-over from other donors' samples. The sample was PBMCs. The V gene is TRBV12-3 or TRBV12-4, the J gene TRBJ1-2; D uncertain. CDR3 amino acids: CASSRNFYGYTF. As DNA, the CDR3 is TGTGCCAGCAGCCGCAATTTCTATGGCTACACCTTC.